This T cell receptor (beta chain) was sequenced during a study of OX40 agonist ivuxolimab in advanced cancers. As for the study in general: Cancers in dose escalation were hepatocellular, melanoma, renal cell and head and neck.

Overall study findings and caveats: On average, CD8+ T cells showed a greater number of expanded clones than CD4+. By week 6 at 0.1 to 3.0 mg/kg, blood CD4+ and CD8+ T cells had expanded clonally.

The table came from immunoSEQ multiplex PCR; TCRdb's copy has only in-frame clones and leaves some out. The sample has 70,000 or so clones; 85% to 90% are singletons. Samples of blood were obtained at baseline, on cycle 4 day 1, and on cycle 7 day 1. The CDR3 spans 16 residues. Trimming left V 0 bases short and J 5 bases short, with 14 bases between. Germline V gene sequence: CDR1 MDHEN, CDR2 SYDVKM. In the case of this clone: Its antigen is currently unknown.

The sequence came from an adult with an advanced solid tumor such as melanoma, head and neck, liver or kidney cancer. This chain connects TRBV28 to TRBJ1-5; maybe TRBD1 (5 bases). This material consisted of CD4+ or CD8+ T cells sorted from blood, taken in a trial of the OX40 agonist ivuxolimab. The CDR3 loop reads CASSLWMGTEDQPQHF. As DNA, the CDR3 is TGTGCCAGCAGTTTATGGATGGGGACCGAGGATCAGCCCCAGCATTTT.